These 21 T cell receptor beta chains share one sample of origin, sequenced in a study of cytomegalovirus exposure and HLA in healthy donors. The table came from immunoSEQ multiplex PCR; TCRdb's copy has only in-frame clones and leaves some out. The sample contains 170,000 or so clones, about 85% of which appear only once. The specimen sequenced was PBMCs. These receptors all come from a young man in good health and CMV-seropositive.

The chain links TRBV5-1 to TRBJ1-2, with TRBD1 matching 7 bases. The CDR3 covers 14 residues. The J segment lost 0 bases and the V segment lost 4 bases, leaving 3 bases of the junction unmatched. Per the germline V gene, CDR1 is SGHRS and CDR2 is YFSETQ. CDR3 bases: TGCGCCAGCAGCCAACAGGGGACTAACTATGGCTACACCTTC. This sequence encodes CASSQQGTNYGYTF.

As for this clone: Additional DNA sequences in this sample encode the identical CDR3. The chain carries TRBV7-9 and TRBJ2-7, with D perhaps TRBD1 (6 bases). The CDR3 spans 12 residues. Trimming pared 2 bases from V and 4 bases from J, leaving 6 bases between. Per the germline V gene, CDR1 is SEHNR and CDR2 is FQNEAQ (reference sequence). The CDR3 region has the DNA TGTGCCAGCAGCTTAACAGGGTACGAGCAGTACTTC. It encodes CASSLTGYEQYF.

V is TRBV28 and J is TRBJ1-3; a possible D gene is TRBD1 (5 bases). V was clipped by 6 bases and J by 0 bases, with 9 bases between them. Looked up from germline, CDR1 is MDHEN and CDR2 is SYDVKM. The CDR3 runs to 14 residues. CDR3: CASRTGDSGNTIYF. In DNA, the CDR3 is TGTGCCAGCAGGACGGGGGACTCTGGAAACACCATATATTTT.

In this sample, this clone turned up a few times. Sequence at one end of the junction differs from germline and may be a read error. The CDR3, as DNA: TGTGCCAGCAGCCTACAGGGGGCTAGCAGGGACTTC. It is translated as CASSLQGASRDF. The chain combines TRBV27 with TRBJ2-7, with 9 bases aligning to TRBD1. Germline values: CDR1 MNHEY, CDR2 SMNVEV (reference sequence). This CDR3 has 12 amino acids.

The chain has TRBV4-1 and TRBJ2-7; perhaps TRBD1 as D (6 bases). V was trimmed by 1 base and J by 1 base, leaving 11 bases between them. Germline values: CDR1 MGHRA, CDR2 YSYEKL. The CDR3 length is 15 residues. The CDR3 coding sequence is TGCGCCAGCAGCCAAGCGACAGGATCTTCCTACGAGCAGTACTTC. It codes for CASSQATGSSYEQYF.

The V and J genes are TRBV5-8 and TRBJ2-3; the match to TRBD1 covers 7 bases. The trim removed 1 base at V and 3 bases at J, leaving 2 bases unmatched. The germline gives CDR1 SGHTS, CDR2 YDEGEE. This CDR3 comprises 14 residues. The CDR3 loop is CASSLHRGTDTQYF. CDR3 DNA: TGTGCCAGCAGCTTGCACAGGGGTACAGATACGCAGTATTTT.

This chain joins TRBV5-1 and TRBJ2-1; TRBD2 agrees at 9 bases. The CDR3 runs 14 residues. With V trimmed by 4 bases and J by 9 bases, 8 bases remained unmatched. Germline V lookup: CDR1 SGHRS, CDR2 YFSETQ. In DNA form, the CDR3 reads TGCGCCAGCAGCCCTCCCGGGACTAGCTCTGAGCAGTTCTTC. Amino acids: CASSPPGTSSEQFF.

CDR3 coding DNA: TGCAGTGCGGGGGGGCAATATGGCTACACCTTC. It is translated as CSAGGQYGYTF. The rearrangement uses TRBV20-1 and TRBJ1-2, with TRBD1 as a possible D gene (6 bases). V lost 6 bases and J 5 bases, leaving 10 bases between the germline ends. Germline V CDR1 and CDR2: DFQATT, SNEGSKA (reference sequence). CDR3 length equals 11 residues.

The chain recombines TRBV4-1 with TRBJ2-1; TRBD1 is a possible D gene (5 bases). The CDR3 has 14 amino acids. Trimming left V 3 bases short and J 2 bases short, with 8 bases between. CDR1 MGHRA and CDR2 YSYEKL come from the germline V gene. The CDR3 coding sequence is TGCGCCAGCAGCCAGTCGGACACCTACAATGAGCAGTTCTTC. This translates into CASSQSDTYNEQFF.

The rearrangement uses TRBV27 and TRBJ2-2; 12 bases are shared with TRBD2. Germline trimming cut 6 bases from V and 8 bases from J; bases unmatched to any gene: 7. Germline CDR1 reads MNHEY; CDR2 reads SMNVEV (reference sequence). The CDR3 spans 15 residues. CDR3 loop: CASSRLAGVSGELFF. CDR3 in DNA: TGTGCCAGCAGCCGACTAGCGGGAGTAAGTGGGGAGCTGTTTTTT.

The chain links TRBV4-1 to TRBJ2-1; TRBD1 is a possible D gene (5 bases). V lost 3 bases and J 9 bases, leaving 12 bases between the germline ends. This CDR3 region has 13 residues. CDR1 and CDR2 from the germline V gene are MGHRA and YSYEKL. In DNA, the CDR3 is TGCGCCAGCAGCCACGACAGATTTTCTGAGCAGTTCTTC. This codes for CASSHDRFSEQFF.

The CDR3 region is CASSPLGQTNEKLFF. The CDR3 DNA follows: TGTGCCAGCTCACCATTGGGACAGACTAATGAAAAACTGTTTTTT. This chain joins TRBV18 and TRBJ1-4; 7 bases align to TRBD1. The CDR3 consists of 15 residues. V gave up 2 bases and J gave up 2 bases; unmatched junction bases: 2. Germline V gives CDR1 KGHSH, CDR2 LQKENI. Complete variable domain (other parts from reference TRBV18 and TRBJ1-4): NAGVMQNPRHLVRRRGQEARLRCSPMKGHSHVYWYRQLPEEGLKFMVYLQKENIIDESGMPKERFSAEFPKEGPSILRIQQVVRGDSAAYFCASSPLGQTNEKLFFGSGTQLSVL.

The chain employs TRBV6-6 and TRBJ2-5; 9 bases match TRBD2. CDR1 and CDR2 from the germline V gene are MNHNY and SVGAGI (reference sequence). Trimming cost V 2 bases and J 5 bases; bases outside gene matches: 9. The CDR3 spans 16 residues. Here the CDR3 reads CASSYELAGEEETQYF. Written as DNA, the CDR3 is TGTGCCAGCAGTTACGAGTTAGCGGGGGAGGAGGAGACCCAGTACTTC.

This chain uses TRBV2 with TRBJ1-3, with 9 bases matching TRBD1. The junction had 12 bases not matched to a gene; V was cut back by 10 bases and J by 2 bases. The CDR3 contains 16 residues. The V gene's germline CDR1 is SNHLY and CDR2 FYNNEI. The CDR3 nucleotides read TGTGCCACCTCACCACTACAGGGGGCGCCTGGAAACACCATATATTTT. This gives the protein CATSPLQGAPGNTIYF.

The chain couples TRBV5-1 to TRBJ2-6; D is ambiguous. Trimming took 4 bases from V and 0 from J, leaving 8 bases between them. Germline CDR1 and CDR2: SGHRS and YFSETQ. CDR3 length: 15 amino acids. CDR3 DNA sequence: TGCGCCAGCAGCCCTGGGCGCTCTGGGGCCAACGTCCTGACTTTC. Amino acids: CASSPGRSGANVLTF.

The chain carries TRBV5-8 and TRBJ1-6; D remains ambiguous. Trimming stripped 1 base from V and 9 bases from J, with 5 bases between. CDR1 and CDR2 (germline): SGHTS, YDEGEE. The length of the CDR3 is 12 residues. The DNA of the CDR3 is TGTGCCAGCAGCTTGTACGGTTCACCCCTCCACTTT. It is translated as CASSLYGSPLHF.

This sequence joins TRBV2 and TRBJ1-1; D is perhaps TRBD1 (6 bases). V was clipped by 2 bases and J by 1 base, with 11 bases between them. The CDR3 contains 15 residues. Germline CDR1 and CDR2: SNHLY and FYNNEI. The CDR3 spells CASSEKPGENTEAFF. The CDR3 DNA sequence: TGTGCCAGCAGTGAAAAGCCAGGGGAGAACACTGAAGCTTTCTTT.

The chain has TRBV28 and TRBJ2-7; 11 bases are shared with TRBD2. Germline V gene data show CDR1 as MDHEN and CDR2 as SYDVKM. The CDR3 has 14 amino acids. V shed 6 bases and J 4 bases; nucleotides not matched to a gene: 5. The DNA of the CDR3 is TGTGCCAGCAGCCGTAGGACTAGCGGGTACGAGCAGTACTTC. Amino acids: CASSRRTSGYEQYF.

V and J are TRBV9 and TRBJ1-4; a possible D gene is TRBD1 (6 bases). Trimming stripped 0 bases from V and 4 bases from J, with 7 bases between. The CDR3 has 14 amino acids. Germline assignment: CDR1 SGDLS and CDR2 YYNGEE. CDR3 bases: TGTGCCAGCAGCGTAGCAGGGGTTAATGAAAAACTGTTTTTT. Amino acid sequence: CASSVAGVNEKLFF.

The gene calls are TRBV6-1 and TRBJ2-5, with TRBD2 identical over 10 bases. This CDR3 contains 13 residues. Trimming cost V 8 bases and J 1 base; bases outside gene matches: 1. CDR1 and CDR2 from the germline V gene are MNHNS and SASEGT. In DNA form, the CDR3 reads TGTGCCAGCTTAGCGGGGGGCCAAGAGACCCAGTACTTC. Translating it yields CASLAGGQETQYF.

Of note for this clone: The same CDR3 is also encoded by other DNA sequences in this sample. The chain employs TRBV30 and TRBJ2-7, with 9 bases matching TRBD1. Germline CDR1 reads GTSNPN; CDR2 reads SVGIG (reference sequence). The CDR3 totals 14 residues. Trimming cost V 1 base and J 3 bases; bases outside gene matches: 4. The CDR3 coding sequence is TGTGCCTGGAGTGGGGGGACAGGGAGCTACGAGCAGTACTTC. Protein sequence: CAWSGGTGSYEQYF.